This T cell receptor (beta chain) comes out of a study of blood T cells in healthy people across ages (dated by TCRdb to the mid-2010s). Regarding the research as a whole: Template switching captured roughly one uniquely barcoded TCR beta cDNA molecule per two T cells in model experiments. Age-related changes in TCR beta repertoire diversity were measured in the study by deep sequencing normalized with unique cDNA molecular identifiers. Donors of different ages were randomly distributed across sequencing lanes to avoid experimental bias. Donors were grouped into four age groups: young (average about 15 years), middle-aged (around 39), aged (roughly 62) and long-lived (just over 80). Two additional independent replicas of 1 million unique cDNA reads from the same blood draw were analyzed for two donors (one aged 18 to 29 and one aged 80 or older).

In its sample, this clonotype was seen a few times. Its antigen remains undetermined. The sample holds no much larger clone one base away, and base qualities are not on file. Library preparation was by 5' RACE. Instrument on record: Illumina HiSeq 2500. The second PCR ran for about 6 to 11 cycles and used a J-beta primer mix along with a sample-barcoded 5' primer. A template-switch 5' adaptor carrying 12 random nucleotides introduced a unique molecular identifier onto each TCR beta cDNA molecule. Each sample yielded at least 2.5 million CDR3-containing paired-end reads. All of the RNA was converted into first-strand cDNA using the Mint cDNA synthesis kit, with a TRBC-specific oligonucleotide serving as the primer. All cDNA was treated with uracil-DNA glycosylase and then went through a first 18-cycle PCR with the universal primers M1SS and BC2_uni_R. The paper's processing steps were these. For normalization, 1 million high-quality reads, each with a distinct molecular identifier, were randomly selected from each sample. Reads with shared molecular identifiers were discarded instead of being binned into consensus sequences. MiTCR, run with a Q25 quality threshold and the strictest error-elimination algorithm, handled CDR3 identification, clonotype clustering and error correction. A nonparametric unseen species model with Euler transformation was used to estimate a lower bound on total TCR beta diversity. TCRdb redid the processing of the public reads, applying fastp at Q25 and MiXCR, and retained in-frame beta chains. Merged by CDR3 protein, the rows form single entries marked with the most common genes and DNA. These V and J calls originate from TCRdb's pipeline instead of the authors' own analysis. This sample gives over a million distinct CDR3 sequences in total; under 55% of them show up just once. 15% to 20% of the sample comes from the top ten.

The roughly 37 donors, aged roughly 6 to 95 years, were systemically healthy Caucasian individuals from Russia. Each donor gave about 10 milliliters of peripheral blood, drawn into EDTA-treated Vacutainer tubes. Ficoll-Paque density-gradient centrifugation was used to isolate PBMCs, with at least 6.5 million per sample. Trizol reagent was used to extract total RNA from PBMCs, with at least 5 micrograms per sample. For every donor, an aliquot of PBMCs went through flow cytometry to measure the percentages of naive CD45RAhigh/CD27high T cells. Overall results and qualifications from the work: Bulk unsorted PBMC profiling prevented conclusive comparison of naive and antigen-experienced compartments. Because donor CMV infection status was unknown, age-related changes in expanded clonotypes were potentially confounded. As age increased, observed TCR beta diversity per million T cells dropped in a roughly linear way, and a significant reduction was already evident by age about 40. Compared with the aged group, more naive CD4+ T cells, fewer expanded clones and increased TCR diversity were shown by the long-lived group, suggesting age selection. Estimates of total diversity from one million sequenced T cells were regarded as lower bounds and underestimates. Observed TCR beta diversity correlated strongly with the percentage of naive T cells measured by flow cytometry.

The germline V gene provides CDR1 SGDLS and CDR2 YYNGEE. Reading from cysteine to phenylalanine, the CDR3 counts 16 amino acids. Kept here is only the CDR3 DNA, which spans 48 bases and is read in frame from base 1. V lost 0 bases and J lost 0 bases; the stretch between them is 11 bases long. The sequenced sample was blood. The chain is encoded by TRBV9 joined to TRBJ2-3; possibly the D gene is TRBD2, per 6 matching bases. The sequence was collected from a woman aged 55 to 70 in good health. Here is the DNA: TGTGCCAGCAGCGTAGCTTCGGGGGACAGCACAGATACGCAGTATTTT. It codes for CASSVASGDSTDTQYF. With the rest looked up from the reference TRBV9 and TRBJ2-3 genes rather than sequenced, the full variable domain is DSGVTQTPKHLITATGQRVTLRCSPRSGDLSVYWYQQSLDQGLQFLIQYYNGEERAKGNILERFSAQQFPDLHSELNLSSLELGDSALYFCASSVASGDSTDTQYFGPGTRLTVL.